Below, 20 T cell receptor beta chains from the same sample are listed, as sequenced in a study of T cell responses to AZD1222 COVID-19 vaccine. The table came from immunoSEQ multiplex PCR; TCRdb's copy has only in-frame clones and leaves some out. Of 90,000 to 95,000 clones in the sample, approximately 91% were seen once. The sample consisted of peripheral blood, taken on day 0 of AZD1222 vaccination. The receptors were sampled from an adult in good health.

In nucleotides, the CDR3 is TGTGCCAGCAGCGTTCGGACAGAGGCAGATACGCAGTATTTT. Its protein is CASSVRTEADTQYF. The J gene is TRBJ2-3, the V gene TRBV9, with D maybe TRBD1 (6 bases). The length of the CDR3 is 14 residues. The V gene lost 2 bases and the J gene lost 4 bases, with 11 bases spanning the gap. Germline CDR1 reads SGDLS; CDR2 reads YYNGEE.

The chain recombines TRBV5-1 with TRBJ2-6; D is ambiguous. Germline V gene sequence: CDR1 SGHRS, CDR2 YFSETQ. This CDR3 contains 14 residues. Trimming stripped 5 bases from V and 0 bases from J, with 6 bases between. CDR3 loop: CASRGTSGANVLTF. CDR3 bases: TGCGCCAGCAGGGGAACCTCTGGGGCCAACGTCCTGACTTTC.

This rearrangement joins TRBV3-1 (or the pseudogene TRBV3-2) to TRBJ1-4, with TRBD1 matching 8 bases. This CDR3 comprises 14 residues. Per germline, CDR1 LGHDT and CDR2 YNNKEL (reference sequence). After removal of 6 bases from V and 3 bases from J, the junction contained 3 bases not matched to a gene. The CDR3 DNA follows: TGTGCCAGCAGACAACAGGGGGCTAATGAAAAACTGTTTTTT. Residues: CASRQQGANEKLFF.

By sample share, this clone is large. This chain uses TRBV19 with TRBJ1-2, with 8 bases lining up with TRBD1. Losses at the gene ends were 5 bases for V and 3 bases for J; bases not matched to a gene: 5. The CDR3 has 14 amino acids. Looked up from germline, CDR1 is LNHDA and CDR2 is SQIVND (reference sequence). The chain's CDR3 is CASSVRGRDYGYTF. The DNA for the CDR3 is TGTGCCAGTAGTGTCAGGGGGCGCGACTATGGCTACACCTTC.

The chain joins TRBV6-2 or TRBV6-3 to TRBJ2-2; maybe TRBD2 (5 bases). V lost 0 bases and J lost 8, with 10 bases in between. Germline-derived CDR1 and CDR2 are MNHEY and SVGEGT. This CDR3 region has 14 residues. The DNA for the CDR3 is TGTGCCAGCAGTTACTCAGACTGGAGGGGGGAGCTGTTTTTT. This gives the protein CASSYSDWRGELFF.

The CDR3 loop reads CASSFWGRNTGELFF. The CDR3 DNA reads TGTGCCAGCAGTTTTTGGGGGCGGAACACCGGGGAGCTGTTTTTT. V gene TRBV28 combines with J gene TRBJ2-2; maybe TRBD1 (6 bases). The V and J ends lost 3 bases and 1 base respectively, with 9 bases between them. The CDR3 contains 15 residues. The germline V gene has CDR1 MDHEN and CDR2 SYDVKM.

The genes are TRBV20-1 and TRBJ1-1; D uncertain. Per the germline V gene, CDR1 is DFQATT and CDR2 is SNEGSKA (reference sequence). Trimming removed 3 bases at V and 1 base at J, with 6 bases between. The CDR3 length is 12 residues. CDR3 coding DNA: TGCAGTGCTAGTAGGAGGAACACTGAAGCTTTCTTT. Its protein product is CSASRRNTEAFF.

V gene TRBV4-3 combines with J gene TRBJ2-1; 8 bases fit TRBD2. V shed 0 bases and J 3 bases; nucleotides not matched to a gene: 7. The CDR3 is 17 amino acids. Looked up from germline, CDR1 is LGHNA and CDR2 is YSLEER. For the CDR3, the DNA is TGCGCCAGCAGCCAAGATTTCGGGACTAGTAGCTACAATGAGCAGTTCTTC. This encodes CASSQDFGTSSYNEQFF.

The chain combines TRBV18 with TRBJ1-2; no firm D call. The CDR3 loop spans 15 amino acids. Germline-derived CDR1 and CDR2 are KGHSH and LQKENI. The V end was cut by 3 bases, the J end by 0 bases, with 11 bases between. CDR3 sequence reads: CASSPQSGSNYGYTF. CDR3 coding DNA: TGTGCCAGCTCACCGCAGAGTGGCTCTAACTATGGCTACACCTTC. The complete variable domain, with remaining parts taken from reference TRBV18 and TRBJ1-2, reads NAGVMQNPRHLVRRRGQEARLRCSPMKGHSHVYWYRQLPEEGLKFMVYLQKENIIDESGMPKERFSAEFPKEGPSILRIQQVVRGDSAAYFCASSPQSGSNYGYTFGSGTRLTVV.

The rearrangement links TRBV13 to TRBJ2-7, with D uncertain. The CDR3 extends over 11 amino acids. Per germline, CDR1 PRHDT and CDR2 FYEKMQ (reference sequence). Trimming took off 2 bases at V and 6 bases at J, with 5 bases between the two ends. The CDR3 region is CASSLITEQYF. In nucleotides, the CDR3 is TGTGCCAGCAGCTTAATAACCGAGCAGTACTTC.

J is TRBJ2-2 and V is TRBV3-1 (or the pseudogene TRBV3-2); D is possibly TRBD1 (6 bases). CDR1 LGHDT and CDR2 YNNKEL come from the germline V gene (reference sequence). The CDR3 is 16 residues long. Trimming stripped 7 bases from V and 0 bases from J, with 15 bases between. The CDR3, as DNA: TGTGCCAGCACCATTCAGGGGACGCCGAACACCGGGGAGCTGTTTTTT. It yields the protein CASTIQGTPNTGELFF.

The rearrangement uses TRBV5-1 and TRBJ1-1; D is undetermined. Germline CDR1 SGHRS, CDR2 YFSETQ. CDR3 size: 13 residues. With 0 bases removed from V and 4 bases from J, the gap between germline ends came to 7 bases. The CDR3 coding sequence is TGCGCCAGCAGCTTGGAAACTGGCACTGAAGCTTTCTTT. Translating gives CASSLETGTEAFF.

This clone occurred once. The J gene is TRBJ2-1, the V gene TRBV7-9; D ambiguous. Trimming stripped 2 bases from V and 5 bases from J, with 13 bases between. This CDR3 spans 15 amino acids. Germline V CDR1 and CDR2: SEHNR, FQNEAQ (reference sequence). The CDR3 DNA sequence: TGTGCCAGCAGCTTAAGAGAATTAGGCCACAATGAGCAGTTCTTC. Protein sequence: CASSLRELGHNEQFF.

V is TRBV30 and J is TRBJ1-6; D is ambiguous. Trimming took 2 bases from V and 14 from J, leaving 25 bases between them. CDR3 length equals 16 residues. Germline V gene sequence: CDR1 GTSNPN, CDR2 SVGIG (reference sequence). Here the CDR3 DNA reads TGTGCCTGGAGTACCGTGAGAGCCTCCCTATCGAGGGCCCTCCACTTT. It specifies CAWSTVRASLSRALHF.

The chain couples TRBV9 to TRBJ1-5; D gene uncertain. CDR3 length: 14 amino acids. V was cut by 0 bases and J by 6 bases, with 10 bases left in between. CDR1 and CDR2 from the germline V gene are SGDLS and YYNGEE. CDR3 protein: CASSVGSGSQPQHF. The CDR3 DNA reads as TGTGCCAGCAGCGTAGGATCGGGGTCTCAGCCCCAGCATTTT.

This chain links TRBV5-8 with TRBJ2-7; possibly TRBD1 or TRBD2 for D (5 bases each). V lost 4 bases and J 3 bases, leaving 17 bases between the germline ends. The CDR3 is 15 amino acids. Germline CDR1 is SGHTS and CDR2 is YDEGEE. CDR3 sequence: CASSAPPGRSYEQYF. CDR3 in DNA: TGTGCCAGCAGCGCCCCCCCGGGACGGAGCTACGAGCAGTACTTC.

The chain carries TRBV6-5 and TRBJ1-1; 9 bases map to TRBD1. There are 16 residues in the CDR3. The V and J ends lost 0 bases and 2 bases, in that order; junction bases with no gene match: 4. Germline CDR1 and CDR2: MNHEY and SVGAGI. The CDR3 DNA reads TGTGCCAGCAGTTACTCGACAGGGGGGGTCAACACTGAAGCTTTCTTT. It encodes CASSYSTGGVNTEAFF.

This rearrangement joins TRBV10-3 to TRBJ1-3; tentative D call: TRBD1 (5 bases). V was cut by 0 bases and J by 3 bases, with 9 bases left in between. From germline, CDR1 is ENHRY and CDR2 SYGVKD. The CDR3 is made up of 15 amino acids. CDR3 amino acids: CAISESGQGGNTIYF. CDR3 in DNA: TGTGCCATCAGTGAGTCTGGGCAGGGTGGAAACACCATATATTTT.

This rearrangement joins TRBV28 to TRBJ1-5, with D possibly matching TRBD1 (6 bases). Germline V gene sequence: CDR1 MDHEN, CDR2 SYDVKM. Between the trimmed V and J ends, which lost 5 bases and 5 bases, there was a span of 13 bases. CDR3 length equals 14 residues. DNA of the CDR3: TGTGCCAGCAGTCCACGGACAGCTTATCAGCCCCAGCATTTT. Translating it yields CASSPRTAYQPQHF.

This rearrangement joins TRBV7-2 to TRBJ1-2; 8 bases map to TRBD1. This CDR3 has 15 residues. Germline values: CDR1 SGHTA, CDR2 FQGNSA. The V and J ends lost 1 base and 7 bases, in that order; junction bases with no gene match: 8. CDR3 loop: CASSLEVRGRGGYTF. Written as DNA, the CDR3 is TGTGCCAGCAGCTTAGAGGTCAGGGGGCGCGGTGGCTACACCTTC.